This T cell receptor (beta chain) was recovered during a study of PD-L1 blockade in urothelial cancer (dated by TCRdb to the late 2010s). About the investigation overall: All patients started therapy at some point between 2014 and 2016 and received atezolizumab 1,200 mg intravenously every 3 weeks. Several patients achieved durable clinical benefit and approximately 19 did not. In the same patients, whole exome sequencing and RNA sequencing of pretreatment tumors were performed in addition to TCR sequencing. Twenty-nine patients had pretreatment blood TCR-seq, about 24 had at least one posttreatment blood collection, and about 24 had tumor TCR-seq. Blood samples gave median yields of around 150,000 T cells and tens of thousands of unique TCRs, along with a median clonality of 0.080. Durable clinical benefit meant progression-free survival longer than 6 months, and TCR features were also tested against progression-free and overall survival. Blood samples were analyzed at two time points: 3 weeks after treatment start (second dose) and 6 weeks after treatment start. Pretreatment tumor samples, along with matched peripheral blood serially collected before and after atezolizumab treatment, were subjected to TCR sequencing. An ECOG performance status of 0 or 1 was recorded for the patients, and 0 to 3 prior chemotherapy regimens had been received by the patients. About nine tenths of the roughly 29 patients were males with bladder-origin urothelial cancer, and about 60% of the 29 reported a prior smoking history. The study was an exploratory multi-omic analysis of somatic, immune and clinical correlates of response to PD-L1 blockade with atezolizumab in urothelial cancer. The paper as a whole reports these results and caveats: Patients with durable benefit showed greater expansion of tumor-associated TCR clones in peripheral blood 3 weeks after starting treatment (n ≈ 20, p = 0.022). Improved progression-free and overall survival was found to be associated with pretreatment peripheral blood TCR clonality below the median. Because the sample size was small (n ≈ 30) and many of the analyses were exploratory, the results are meant to be hypothesis-generating.

Remarks on this clone: What antigen it recognizes has not been identified. Within one base of it there is no much larger clone, and no base qualities were kept.

The sample's time point label, decoded: peripheral blood 6 weeks after treatment start. The cohort included 25 to 35 patients with locally advanced or metastatic urothelial carcinoma who were treated at Memorial Sloan Kettering on a trial protocol. Peripheral blood mononuclear cells were collected pretreatment and during treatment, with between 1 and 8 total time points per patient. The Qiagen DNeasy Blood extraction kit was used to purify genomic DNA from total PBMCs and tumor samples. PBMCs were collected pretreatment and during treatment and were isolated and stored as previously described. Each PCR received spiked-in synthetic TCR analog templates so that absolute template abundance could be estimated from read counts. TCRbeta CDR3 regions were amplified from genomic DNA with bias-controlled V and J gene primers using the immunoSEQ assay. Sequencing of rearranged TCRbeta segments was performed at approximately 20X coverage. The authors' analysis ran thus. Sequencing errors were corrected by clustering, and CDR3s were annotated against IMGT so that V, D and J genes could be assigned. Downstream analyses used only productive TCRbeta rearrangements and left out out-of-frame or stop-codon sequences. Clonality was computed as one minus Shannon entropy normalized by the log of the number of unique productive sequences. Fisher's exact test with Benjamini-Hochberg correction, at a threshold of adjusted p below 0.01, was used to find clones that differed between time points or between blood and tumor. Held by TCRdb, this immuneACCESS table contains in-frame sequences only and omits some clones. Under half of the omission traces to an unresolved V gene where checked; the cause of the rest is unknown. From that table come the V and J calls and clone size; the DNA was used to work out D and trimming. Here the sample has about 45,000 clones; 82% occur a single time. 13% of the sample is in the top ten clones.

CDR1 and CDR2, looked up from the germline V gene, are SGHTA and FQGNSA. The CDR3 runs 12 amino acids, cysteine and phenylalanine included. Only the CDR3 DNA stays, 36 bases, in frame from base 1. Clipping removes 5 bases from V and 14 bases from J, with 11 as the unmatched junction base count. Here the chain combines TRBV7-2 and TRBJ2-5, with TRBD1 matching 7 junction bases. This clonotype was obtained from a man in his sixties with urothelial cancer. Material: PBMCs, obtained around atezolizumab (anti-PD-L1) treatment. The sequence in DNA is TGTGCCAGCAGCCCCAACCGGGACAGACTATACTTC. It codes for CASSPNRDRLYF.